This T cell receptor (beta chain) came from a study of blood T cell repertoires in COVID-19. About the research overall: Specimens from acute and convalescent COVID-19 originated in the United States, Italy and Spain.

Libraries were prepared by immunoSEQ multiplex PCR; TCRdb keeps only in-frame clonotypes and omits some of them. The sample shows approximately 210,000 clones, roughly 88% of them seen only once. The CDR3 spans 17 residues. J was trimmed by 3 bases and V by 4 bases; bases with no gene match: 9. Germline V CDR1 and CDR2: MGHRA, YSYEKL. The chain employs TRBV4-1 and TRBJ2-3, with TRBD2 matching over 11 bases. The TCR was taken from a man younger than 45 who had recovered from COVID-19. The source material was peripheral blood. CDR3 loop: CASSRGRSGGATDTQYF. CDR3 nucleotides: TGCGCCAGCAGCCGGGGACGTAGCGGGGGGGCAACAGATACGCAGTATTTT.